This TCR beta chain was recorded in a study of blood T cell repertoires in COVID-19. Turning to the study itself: Some COVID-19 samples were acute and others convalescent; all came from the United States, Italy and Spain.

As handled by the study authors: Quantification of nucleated cells was approximated via reference gene primer amplification. The assay was immunoSEQ multiplex PCR, and TCRdb's table has in-frame clones only and misses some. V, J and clone size are those of that table, while D and trimming were read from the DNA. The sample comprises under 300,000 clones, roughly 87% of which are singletons, and 4% to 5% rests with the top ten. This CDR3 has 14 amino acids. V was shortened by 3 bases and J by 1 base, with 9 bases between the two germline ends. The V gene's germline CDR1 is SGHDN and CDR2 FVKESK. V is TRBV14 and J is TRBJ2-5, with a tentative D call TRBD2 (6 bases). The receptor was isolated from a woman between 40 and 50 years old who had recovered from COVID-19. Sequenced: peripheral blood. CDR3 in DNA: TGTGCCAGCAGCCACTGGGACTCCCAAGAGACCCAGTACTTC. Protein: CASSHWDSQETQYF.